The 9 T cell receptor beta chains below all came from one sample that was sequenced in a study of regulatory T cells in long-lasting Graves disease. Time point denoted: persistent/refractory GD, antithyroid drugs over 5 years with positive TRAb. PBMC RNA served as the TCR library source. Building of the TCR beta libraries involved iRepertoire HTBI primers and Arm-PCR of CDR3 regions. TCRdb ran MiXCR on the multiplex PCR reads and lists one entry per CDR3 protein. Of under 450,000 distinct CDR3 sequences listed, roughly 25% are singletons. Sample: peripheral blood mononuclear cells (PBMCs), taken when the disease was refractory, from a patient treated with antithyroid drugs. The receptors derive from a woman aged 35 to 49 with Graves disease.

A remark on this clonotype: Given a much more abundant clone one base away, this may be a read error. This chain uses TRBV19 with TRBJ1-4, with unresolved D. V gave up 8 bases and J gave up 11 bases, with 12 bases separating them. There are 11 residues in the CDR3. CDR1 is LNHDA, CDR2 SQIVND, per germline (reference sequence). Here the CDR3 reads CASLGAQKLFF. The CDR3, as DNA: TGTGCCAGTTTGGGAGCACAGAAACTGTTTTTT.

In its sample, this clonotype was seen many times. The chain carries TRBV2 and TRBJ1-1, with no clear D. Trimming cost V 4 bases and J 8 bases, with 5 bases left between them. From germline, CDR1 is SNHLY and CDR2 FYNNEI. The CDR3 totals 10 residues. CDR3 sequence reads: CASSAVEAFF. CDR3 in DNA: TGTGCCAGCAGTGCGGTAGAAGCTTTCTTT.

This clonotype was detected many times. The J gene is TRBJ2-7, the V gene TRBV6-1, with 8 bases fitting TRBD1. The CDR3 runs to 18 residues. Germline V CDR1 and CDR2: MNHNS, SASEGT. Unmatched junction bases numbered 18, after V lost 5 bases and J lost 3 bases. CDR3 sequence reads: CASSPEGAWTGLGYEQYF. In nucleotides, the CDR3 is TGTGCCAGCAGTCCTGAAGGGGCCTGGACAGGGCTTGGCTACGAGCAGTACTTC.

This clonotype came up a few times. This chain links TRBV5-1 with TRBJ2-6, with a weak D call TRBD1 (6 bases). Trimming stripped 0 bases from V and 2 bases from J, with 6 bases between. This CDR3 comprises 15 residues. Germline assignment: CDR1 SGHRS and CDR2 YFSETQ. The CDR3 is CASSLGGPGANVLTF. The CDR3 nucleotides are TGCGCCAGCAGCTTGGGGGGGCCTGGGGCCAACGTCCTGACTTTC.

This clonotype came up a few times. The CDR3 coding sequence is TGTGCCAGCAGTTTAGGAGTGGCGGGGCGCAGCACAGATACGCAGTATTTT. Translated: CASSLGVAGRSTDTQYF. The chain couples TRBV28 to TRBJ2-3, with D perhaps matching TRBD2 (6 bases). V lost 2 bases to trimming and J lost 0 bases, with 15 bases between them. Germline assignment: CDR1 MDHEN and CDR2 SYDVKM. The CDR3 loop spans 17 amino acids.

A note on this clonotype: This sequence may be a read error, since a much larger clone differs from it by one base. CDR3 bases: TGTGCCAGCAGCCTCATAGCGGGAGGGCCTGACATTCAGTACTTC. It is translated as CASSLIAGGPDIQYF. The chain carries TRBV11-1 and TRBJ2-4; 11 bases match TRBD2. The CDR3 has 15 residues. Germline-derived CDR1 and CDR2 are SGHAT and FQDESV (reference sequence). The trim removed 5 bases at V and 8 bases at J, leaving 8 bases unmatched.

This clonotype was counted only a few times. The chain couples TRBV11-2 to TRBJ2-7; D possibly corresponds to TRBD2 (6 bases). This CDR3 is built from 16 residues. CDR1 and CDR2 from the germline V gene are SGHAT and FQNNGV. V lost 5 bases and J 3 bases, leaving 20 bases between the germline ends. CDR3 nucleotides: TGTGCCAGCAGCCACAGTTCCGCGGGACCCATCTACGAGCAGTACTTC. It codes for CASSHSSAGPIYEQYF.

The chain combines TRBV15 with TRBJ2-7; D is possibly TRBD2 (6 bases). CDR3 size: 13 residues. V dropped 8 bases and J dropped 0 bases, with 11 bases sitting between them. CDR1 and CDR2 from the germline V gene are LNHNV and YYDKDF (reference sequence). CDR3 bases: TGTGCCACCTCTCTAGCGAGCTCCTACGAGCAGTACTTC. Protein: CATSLASSYEQYF.

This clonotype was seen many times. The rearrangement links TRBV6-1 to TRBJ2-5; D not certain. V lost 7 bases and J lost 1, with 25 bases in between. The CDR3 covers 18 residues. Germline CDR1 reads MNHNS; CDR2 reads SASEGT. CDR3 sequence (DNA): TGTGCCAGCACTAGGGCTTCAAATACCCCCACCATCCAAGAGACCCAGTACTTC. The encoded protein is CASTRASNTPTIQETQYF.